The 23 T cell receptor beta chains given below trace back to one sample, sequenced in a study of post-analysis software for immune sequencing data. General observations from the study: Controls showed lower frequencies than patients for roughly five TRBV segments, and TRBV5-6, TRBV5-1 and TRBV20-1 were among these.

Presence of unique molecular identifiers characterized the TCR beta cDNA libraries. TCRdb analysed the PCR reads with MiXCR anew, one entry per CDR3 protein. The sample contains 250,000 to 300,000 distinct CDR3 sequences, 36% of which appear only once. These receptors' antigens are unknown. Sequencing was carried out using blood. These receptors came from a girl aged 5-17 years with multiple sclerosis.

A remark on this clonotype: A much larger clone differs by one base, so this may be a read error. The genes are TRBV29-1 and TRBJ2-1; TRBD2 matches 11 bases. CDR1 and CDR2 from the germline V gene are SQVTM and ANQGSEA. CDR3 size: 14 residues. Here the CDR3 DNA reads TGCAGCGTGTCACTAGCGGGAGTATCGGATGAGCGGTTCTTC. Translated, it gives CSVSLAGVSDERFF.

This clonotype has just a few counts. The CDR3 region is CSARDRREMDNSPLHF. DNA for the CDR3: TGCAGTGCTAGAGATCGCCGGGAAATGGATAATTCACCCCTCCACTTT. The chain carries TRBV20-1 and TRBJ1-6, with D unresolved. Germline CDR1 reads DFQATT; CDR2 reads SNEGSKA (reference sequence). The CDR3 contains 16 residues. Trimming took off 0 bases at V and 5 bases at J, with 14 bases between the two ends.

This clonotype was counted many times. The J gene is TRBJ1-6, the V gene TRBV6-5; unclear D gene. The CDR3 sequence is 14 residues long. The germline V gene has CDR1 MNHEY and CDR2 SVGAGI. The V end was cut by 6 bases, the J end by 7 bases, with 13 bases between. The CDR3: CASRKELRNSPLHF. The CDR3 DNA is TGTGCCAGCAGGAAGGAGTTGCGGAATTCACCCCTCCACTTT.

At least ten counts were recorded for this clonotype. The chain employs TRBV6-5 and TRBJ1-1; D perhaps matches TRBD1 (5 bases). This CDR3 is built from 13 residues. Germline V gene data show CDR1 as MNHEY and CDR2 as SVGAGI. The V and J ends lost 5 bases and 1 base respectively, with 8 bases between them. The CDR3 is CASSRGGNTEAFF. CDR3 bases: TGTGCCAGCAGTCGCGGGGGGAACACTGAAGCTTTCTTT.

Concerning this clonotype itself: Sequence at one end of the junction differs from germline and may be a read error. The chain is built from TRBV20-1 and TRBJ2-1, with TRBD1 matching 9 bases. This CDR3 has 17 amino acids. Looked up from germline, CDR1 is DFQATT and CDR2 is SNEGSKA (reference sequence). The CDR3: CSGPGQGRKGSCNEQFF. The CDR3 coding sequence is TGCAGTGGCCCGGGACAGGGAAGGAAAGGCTCCTGCAATGAGCAGTTCTTC.

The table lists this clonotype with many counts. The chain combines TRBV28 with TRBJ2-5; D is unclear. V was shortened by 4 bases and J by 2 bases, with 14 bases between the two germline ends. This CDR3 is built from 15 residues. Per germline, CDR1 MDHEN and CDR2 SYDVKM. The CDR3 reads CASSSLLAKQETQYF. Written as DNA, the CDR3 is TGTGCCAGCAGTTCCTTGCTGGCAAAACAAGAGACCCAGTACTTC. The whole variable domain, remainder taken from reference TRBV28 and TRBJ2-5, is DVKVTQSSRYLVKRTGEKVFLECVQDMDHENMFWYRQDPGLGLRLIYFSYDVKMKEKGDIPEGYSVSREKKERFSLILESASTNQTSMYLCASSSLLAKQETQYFGPGTRLLVL.

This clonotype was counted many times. In DNA form, the CDR3 reads TGTGCCAGCAGCGAAAGACTAGCGGGACTCTACGAGCAGTACTTC. Amino acid sequence: CASSERLAGLYEQYF. The rearrangement links TRBV5-5 to TRBJ2-7, with 11 bases matching TRBD2. The CDR3 runs to 15 residues. Germline CDR1 reads SGHKS; CDR2 reads YYEKEE (reference sequence). The V and J ends lost 4 bases and 3 bases, in that order; junction bases with no gene match: 6.

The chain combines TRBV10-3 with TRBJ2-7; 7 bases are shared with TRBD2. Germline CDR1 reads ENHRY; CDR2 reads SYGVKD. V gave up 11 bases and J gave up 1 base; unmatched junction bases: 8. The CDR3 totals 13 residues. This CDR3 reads CAAGAGESYEQYF. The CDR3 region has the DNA TGTGCCGCCGGGGCGGGAGAATCCTACGAGCAGTACTTC.

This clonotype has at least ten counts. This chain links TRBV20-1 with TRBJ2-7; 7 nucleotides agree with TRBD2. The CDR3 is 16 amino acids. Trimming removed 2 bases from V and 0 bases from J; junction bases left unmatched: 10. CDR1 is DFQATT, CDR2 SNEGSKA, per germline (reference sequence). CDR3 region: CSARKTWGGNSYEQYF. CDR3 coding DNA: TGCAGTGCTAGAAAAACGTGGGGGGGGAACTCCTACGAGCAGTACTTC.

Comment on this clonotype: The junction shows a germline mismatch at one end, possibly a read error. The CDR3 loop reads CATSQALGTTGQETQYF. Written as DNA, the CDR3 is TGTGCCACCAGCCAGGCCTTAGGGACTACAGGCCAAGAGACCCAGTACTTC. The chain carries TRBV3-1 and TRBJ2-5, with 7 bases matching TRBD2. CDR1 and CDR2 (germline): LGHDT, YNNKEL (reference sequence). The CDR3 consists of 17 residues.

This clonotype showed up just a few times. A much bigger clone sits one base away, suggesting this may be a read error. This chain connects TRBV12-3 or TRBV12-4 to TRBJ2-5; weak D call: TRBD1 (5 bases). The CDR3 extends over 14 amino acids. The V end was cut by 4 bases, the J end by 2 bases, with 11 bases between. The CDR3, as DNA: TGTGCCAGCAGTTGGAACAAGGGGCAAGAGACCCAGTACTTC. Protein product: CASSWNKGQETQYF.

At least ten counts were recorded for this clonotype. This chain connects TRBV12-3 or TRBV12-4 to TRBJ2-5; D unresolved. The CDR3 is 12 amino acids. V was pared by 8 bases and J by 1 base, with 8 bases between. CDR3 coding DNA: TGTGCCAGCGCTTCGGGCCAAGAGACCCAGTACTTC. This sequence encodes CASASGQETQYF.

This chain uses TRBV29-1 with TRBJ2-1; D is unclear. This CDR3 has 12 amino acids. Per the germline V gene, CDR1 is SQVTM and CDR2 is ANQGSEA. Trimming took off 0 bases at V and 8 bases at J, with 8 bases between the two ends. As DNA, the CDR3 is TGCAGCGTTGAAGATGGCCCCGATGAGCAGTTCTTC. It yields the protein CSVEDGPDEQFF.

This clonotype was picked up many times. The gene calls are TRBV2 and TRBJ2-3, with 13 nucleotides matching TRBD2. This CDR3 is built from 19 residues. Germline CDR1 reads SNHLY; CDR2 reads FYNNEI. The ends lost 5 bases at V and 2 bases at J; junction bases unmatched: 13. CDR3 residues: CASSPQPLGLAGDTDTQYF. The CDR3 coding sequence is TGTGCCAGCAGTCCACAACCGCTTGGACTAGCGGGAGACACAGATACGCAGTATTTT.

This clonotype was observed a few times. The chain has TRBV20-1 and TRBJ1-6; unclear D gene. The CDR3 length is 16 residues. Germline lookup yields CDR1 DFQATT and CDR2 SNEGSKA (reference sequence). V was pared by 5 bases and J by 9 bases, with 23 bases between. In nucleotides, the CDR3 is TGCAGTGCTCCCTATCCGCGGGGAATCGAGACTTCACCCCTCCACTTT. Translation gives CSAPYPRGIETSPLHF.

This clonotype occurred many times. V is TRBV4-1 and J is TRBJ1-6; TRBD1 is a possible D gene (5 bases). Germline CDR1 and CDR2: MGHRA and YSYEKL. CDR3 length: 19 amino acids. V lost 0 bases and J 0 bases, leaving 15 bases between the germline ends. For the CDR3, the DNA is TGCGCCAGCAGCCAAGAGCGAGGCGCAGGGAGCTCCTATAATTCACCCCTCCACTTT. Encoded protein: CASSQERGAGSSYNSPLHF.

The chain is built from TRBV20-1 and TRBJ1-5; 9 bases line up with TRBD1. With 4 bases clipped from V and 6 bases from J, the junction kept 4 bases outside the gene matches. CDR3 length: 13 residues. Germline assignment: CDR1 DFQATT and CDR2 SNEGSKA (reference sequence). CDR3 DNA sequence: TGCAGTGCTACGCGGACAGGGGCTCAGCCCCAGCATTTT. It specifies CSATRTGAQPQHF.

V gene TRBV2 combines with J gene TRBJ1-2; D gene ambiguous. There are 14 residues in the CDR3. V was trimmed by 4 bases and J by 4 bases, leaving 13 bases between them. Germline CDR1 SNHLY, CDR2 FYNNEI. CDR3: CASSATVSSYGYTF. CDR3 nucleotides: TGTGCCAGCAGTGCCACAGTTTCTAGCTATGGCTACACCTTC.

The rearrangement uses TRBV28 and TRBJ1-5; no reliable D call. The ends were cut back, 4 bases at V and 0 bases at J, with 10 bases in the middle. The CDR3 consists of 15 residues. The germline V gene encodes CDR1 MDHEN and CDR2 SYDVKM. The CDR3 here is CASSSETYSNQPQHF. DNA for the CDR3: TGTGCCAGCAGTTCTGAAACTTATAGCAATCAGCCCCAGCATTTT.

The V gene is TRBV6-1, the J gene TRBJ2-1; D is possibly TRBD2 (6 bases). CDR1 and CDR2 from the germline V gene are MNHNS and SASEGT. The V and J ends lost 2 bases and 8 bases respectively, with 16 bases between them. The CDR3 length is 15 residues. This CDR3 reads CASSERVGGDYEQFF. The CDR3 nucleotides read TGTGCCAGCAGTGAACGTGTAGGAGGGGACTATGAGCAGTTCTTC.

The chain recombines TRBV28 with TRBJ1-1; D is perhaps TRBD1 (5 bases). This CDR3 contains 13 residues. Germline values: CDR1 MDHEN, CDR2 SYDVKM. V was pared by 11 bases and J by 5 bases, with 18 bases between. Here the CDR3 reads CACRLFGGTEAFF. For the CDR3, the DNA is TGTGCCTGCCGCCTCTTCGGGGGGACTGAAGCTTTCTTT.

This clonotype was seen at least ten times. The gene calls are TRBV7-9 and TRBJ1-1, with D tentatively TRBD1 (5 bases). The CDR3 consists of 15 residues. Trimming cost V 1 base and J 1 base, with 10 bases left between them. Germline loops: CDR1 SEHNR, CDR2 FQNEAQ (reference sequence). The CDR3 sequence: CASSLGRQGNTEAFF. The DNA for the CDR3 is TGTGCCAGCAGCTTAGGTCGTCAGGGGAACACTGAAGCTTTCTTT.

The CDR3 is CATSRDSMRANYGYTF. In nucleotides, the CDR3 is TGTGCCACCAGCAGAGATTCGATGCGGGCTAACTATGGCTACACCTTC. V and J are TRBV15 and TRBJ1-2; D is ambiguous. The germline V gene has CDR1 LNHNV and CDR2 YYDKDF (reference sequence). The V gene lost 0 bases and the J gene lost 0 bases, with 11 bases spanning the gap. CDR3 length: 16 residues.